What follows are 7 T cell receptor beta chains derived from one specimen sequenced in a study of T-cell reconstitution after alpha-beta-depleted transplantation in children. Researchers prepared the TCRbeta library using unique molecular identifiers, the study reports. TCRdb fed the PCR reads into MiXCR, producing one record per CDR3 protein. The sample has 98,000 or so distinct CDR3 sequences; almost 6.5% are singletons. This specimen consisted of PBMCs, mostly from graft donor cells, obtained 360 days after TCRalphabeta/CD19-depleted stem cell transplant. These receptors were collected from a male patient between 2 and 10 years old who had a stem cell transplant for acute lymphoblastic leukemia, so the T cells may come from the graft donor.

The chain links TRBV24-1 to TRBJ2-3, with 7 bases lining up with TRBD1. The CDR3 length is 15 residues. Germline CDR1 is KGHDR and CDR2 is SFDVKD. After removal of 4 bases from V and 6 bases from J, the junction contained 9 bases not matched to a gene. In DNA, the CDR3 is TGTGCCACCAGTGAACCGAAACTACAGGGGGATACGCAGTATTTT. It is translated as CATSEPKLQGDTQYF.

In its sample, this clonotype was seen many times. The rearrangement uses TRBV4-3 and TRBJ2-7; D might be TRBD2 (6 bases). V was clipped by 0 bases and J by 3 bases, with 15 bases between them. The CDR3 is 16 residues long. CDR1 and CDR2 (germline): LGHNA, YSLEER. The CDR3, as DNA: TGCGCCAGCAGCCAAGAGGCCCCTCGGGGAGGCTACGAGCAGTACTTC. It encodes CASSQEAPRGGYEQYF.

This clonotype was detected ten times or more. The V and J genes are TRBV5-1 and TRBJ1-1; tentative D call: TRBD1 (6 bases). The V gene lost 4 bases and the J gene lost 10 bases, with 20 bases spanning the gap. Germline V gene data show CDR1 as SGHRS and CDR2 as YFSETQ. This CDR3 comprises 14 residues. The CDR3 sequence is CASSLDRDNARAFF. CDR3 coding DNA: TGCGCCAGCAGCCTGGACCGGGACAACGCACGAGCTTTCTTT.

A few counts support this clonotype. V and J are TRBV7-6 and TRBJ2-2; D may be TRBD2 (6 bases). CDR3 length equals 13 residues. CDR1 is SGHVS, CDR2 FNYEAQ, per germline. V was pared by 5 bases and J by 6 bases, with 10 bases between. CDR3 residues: CASSKGGAGELFF. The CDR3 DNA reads TGTGCCAGCAGCAAGGGAGGCGCCGGGGAGCTGTTTTTT.

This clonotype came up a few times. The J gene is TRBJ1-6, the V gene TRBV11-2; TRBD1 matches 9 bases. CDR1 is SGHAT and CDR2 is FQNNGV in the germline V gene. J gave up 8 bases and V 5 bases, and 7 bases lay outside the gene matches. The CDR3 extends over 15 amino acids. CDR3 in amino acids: CASSQTGGADSPLHF. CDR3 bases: TGTGCCAGCAGCCAAACAGGGGGCGCGGATTCACCCCTCCACTTT.

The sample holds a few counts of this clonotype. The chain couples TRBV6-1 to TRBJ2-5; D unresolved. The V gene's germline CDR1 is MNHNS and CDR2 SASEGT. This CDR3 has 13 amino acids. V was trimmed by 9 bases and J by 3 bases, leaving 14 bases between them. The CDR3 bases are TGTGCCAGGCCCAGTGGACCAGAAGAGACCCAGTACTTC. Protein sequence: CARPSGPEETQYF.

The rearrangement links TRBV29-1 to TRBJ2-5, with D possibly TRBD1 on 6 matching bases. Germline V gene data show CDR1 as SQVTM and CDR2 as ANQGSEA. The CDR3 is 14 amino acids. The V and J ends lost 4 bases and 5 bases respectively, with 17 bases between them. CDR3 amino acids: CSVGGWGRGETQYF. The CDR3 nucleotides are TGCAGCGTTGGGGGGTGGGGGCGAGGGGAGACCCAGTACTTC. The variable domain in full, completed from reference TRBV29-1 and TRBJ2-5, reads SAVISQKPSRDICQRGTSLTIQCQVDSQVTMMFWYRQQPGQSLTLIATANQGSEATYESGFVIDKFPISRPNLTFSTLTVSNMSPEDSSIYLCSVGGWGRGETQYFGPGTRLLVL.